The rows below give T cell receptor beta chains drawn from one sample of a study of CD4 T cells in relation to SARS-CoV-2 and coronaviruses. No antigen has been assigned to these receptors. Sequenced by immunoSEQ multiplex PCR; TCRdb stores in-frame clones only, minus some. The table records about 31,000 clones, 60% to 80% of them present only once. Input material: CD4+ T cells from PBMCs, cultured in vitro. These receptors all stem from a human donor in good health. The CDR3 runs from the conserved cysteine through the conserved F or W. The order of the fields is CDR3 length, V gene, clone size, CDR3 protein. Not every row has a clone size; where given, it reads once, few, many or a size class.

len: 18; v_gene: TRBV4-2; abundance: NA; CDR3aa: CASSQDPSGQRGADTQYF
len: 16; v_gene: TRBV2; abundance: NA; CDR3aa: CASSGGQGQRENEQFF
len: 12; v_gene: TRBV27; abundance: few; CDR3aa: CASRPTGGVTHF
len: 14; v_gene: TRBV3-1/TRBV3-2; abundance: NA; CDR3aa: CASSQTVASYEQYF
len: 15; v_gene: TRBV9; abundance: once; CDR3aa: CASSRSGGLSNEQFF
len: 17; v_gene: TRBV9; abundance: NA; CDR3aa: CASSVEGLAGAGETQYF
len: 17; v_gene: TRBV4-3; abundance: NA; CDR3aa: CASSQDLRQGRDYGYTF
len: 13; v_gene: TRBV5-6; abundance: NA; CDR3aa: CASSLAGFTEAFF
len: 14; v_gene: TRBV7-2; abundance: NA; CDR3aa: CASRIAGNIYEQYF
len: 15; v_gene: TRBV7-9; abundance: NA; CDR3aa: CASSFLSGIGNEQFF
len: 16; v_gene: TRBV10-3; abundance: NA; CDR3aa: CAISVREKGYGYGYTF
len: 14; v_gene: TRBV6-5; abundance: NA; CDR3aa: CASSSVTGDTEAFF
len: 13; v_gene: TRBV7-9; abundance: NA; CDR3aa: CASSGMMNYGYTF
len: 13; v_gene: TRBV7-2; abundance: few; CDR3aa: CASSLSRDTEAFF
len: 11; v_gene: TRBV28; abundance: NA; CDR3aa: CSCGHNQPQHF
len: 13; v_gene: TRBV7-2; abundance: once; CDR3aa: CASSPSHNNEQFF
len: 14; v_gene: TRBV10-3; abundance: NA; CDR3aa: CAISESGNLREQYF
len: 15; v_gene: TRBV7-3; abundance: NA; CDR3aa: CASSVDTARRNEQFF
len: 15; v_gene: TRBV6-5; abundance: few; CDR3aa: CASSYSGTSTGELFF
len: 14; v_gene: TRBV25-1; abundance: NA; CDR3aa: CASSVGWTGNTIYF
len: 15; v_gene: TRBV6-5; abundance: NA; CDR3aa: CASSSPGLASYEQYF
len: 15; v_gene: TRBV7-3; abundance: NA; CDR3aa: CASSLWTSGQNEQFF
len: 16; v_gene: TRBV7-9; abundance: NA; CDR3aa: CASSPPTGTGAYEQYF
len: 17; v_gene: TRBV3-1/TRBV3-2; abundance: NA; CDR3aa: CASSYHGGQRSNTEAFF
len: 14; v_gene: TRBV11-2; abundance: NA; CDR3aa: CASTRDPSGNEQFF
len: 14; v_gene: TRBV5-8; abundance: NA; CDR3aa: CASSLAGDTDTQYF
len: 13; v_gene: TRBV7-2; abundance: NA; CDR3aa: CASTADRVRGYTF
len: 16; v_gene: TRBV5-6; abundance: NA; CDR3aa: CASSFRDRAVNTEAFF
len: 14; v_gene: TRBV4-3; abundance: NA; CDR3aa: CASSQWSEADTQYF
len: 18; v_gene: TRBV7-9; abundance: once; CDR3aa: CASSLVSVGQGRKETQYF
len: 14; v_gene: TRBV2; abundance: NA; CDR3aa: CASSVRTSPYEQYF
len: 15; v_gene: TRBV9; abundance: NA; CDR3aa: CASSGPGAATYEQYF
len: 14; v_gene: TRBV6-5; abundance: NA; CDR3aa: CASSYGGRPETQYF
len: 13; v_gene: TRBV30; abundance: NA; CDR3aa: CAWRLTNNSPLHF
len: 16; v_gene: TRBV7-6; abundance: NA; CDR3aa: CASSLQAGVNYNEQFF
len: 16; v_gene: TRBV4-3; abundance: NA; CDR3aa: CASSQVGGGNSNIQYF
len: 15; v_gene: TRBV7-9; abundance: NA; CDR3aa: CASSLRGLAPWEQYF
len: 16; v_gene: TRBV9; abundance: NA; CDR3aa: CASSPWGRGGYVEQYF
len: 15; v_gene: TRBV5-1; abundance: few; CDR3aa: CASSPKGVPYNEQFF
len: 15; v_gene: TRBV6-5; abundance: NA; CDR3aa: CASSLMTATNEKLFF
len: 14; v_gene: TRBV3-1/TRBV3-2; abundance: NA; CDR3aa: CASSQVGGRTEAFF
len: 21; v_gene: TRBV9; abundance: once; CDR3aa: CASSASGQGAEFLVSVYGYTF
len: 15; v_gene: TRBV18; abundance: NA; CDR3aa: CASSPTAGGFTEAFF
len: 13; v_gene: TRBV11-2; abundance: NA; CDR3aa: CASRRGGINEQFF
len: 14; v_gene: TRBV6-5; abundance: NA; CDR3aa: CASSLTGLNQPQHF
len: 16; v_gene: TRBV7-2; abundance: NA; CDR3aa: CASSWGRLAGGGVQFF
len: 13; v_gene: TRBV19; abundance: NA; CDR3aa: CASSSQGNQPQHF
len: 14; v_gene: TRBV4-1; abundance: NA; CDR3aa: CASSQFGGKRGYTF
len: 16; v_gene: TRBV11-2; abundance: NA; CDR3aa: CASSLIAGEFTDTQYF
len: 14; v_gene: TRBV2; abundance: NA; CDR3aa: CASSEGQILQPQHF
len: 13; v_gene: TRBV6-1; abundance: once; CDR3aa: CASSEIQADEQYF
len: 14; v_gene: TRBV6-5; abundance: NA; CDR3aa: CASSRDGIGNTIYF
len: 13; v_gene: TRBV4-3; abundance: few; CDR3aa: CASSPLSPGELFF